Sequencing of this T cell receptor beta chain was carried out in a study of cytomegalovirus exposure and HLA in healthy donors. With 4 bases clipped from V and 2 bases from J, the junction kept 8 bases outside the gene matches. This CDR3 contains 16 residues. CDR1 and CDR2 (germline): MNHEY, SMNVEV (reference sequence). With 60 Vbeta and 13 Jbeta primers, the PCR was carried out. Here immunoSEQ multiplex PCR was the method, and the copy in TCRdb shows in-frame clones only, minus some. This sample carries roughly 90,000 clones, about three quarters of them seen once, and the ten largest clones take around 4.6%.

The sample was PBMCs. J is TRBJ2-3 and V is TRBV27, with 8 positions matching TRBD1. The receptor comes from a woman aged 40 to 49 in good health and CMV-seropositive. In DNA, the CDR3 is TGTGCCAGCAGTTCCGACCGGACAGGGCTCACAGATACGCAGTATTTT. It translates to CASSSDRTGLTDTQYF.